This T cell receptor (beta chain) derives from a study of shared clonotypes between healthy human individuals. Whole-study context: Donor composition was a couple of women and three men, aged 18 to 49. Each donor had three CD4 naive, three CD4 memory, two CD8 naive and one CD8 memory plate.

A remark on this clone: Its antigen is currently unknown.

Study observations and caveats: Generation probability values for non-shared clonotypes were lower than those for clonotypes shared by all four donors. Naive subsets generally exceeded memory subsets in estimated richness.

The data were produced by immunoSEQ multiplex PCR, yet TCRdb's version contains in-frame clones alone and is incomplete. The repertoire has roughly 2.5 million clones, around nine tenths of them found once; the top ten carry roughly 0.13%. This CDR3 is built from 13 residues. Germline-derived CDR1 and CDR2 are ENHRY and SYGVKD. The junction had 5 bases not matched to a gene; V was cut back by 9 bases and J by 1 base. This TCR was recovered from a young man in good health. The chain employs TRBV10-3 and TRBJ1-1, with 7 bases aligning to TRBD1. Input material: naive CD4+ T cells sorted from blood. As for subset: CD45RA+ positively selected. The CDR3 loop is CAILGTANTEAFF. CDR3 nucleotide sequence: TGTGCCATACTTGGGACAGCGAACACTGAAGCTTTCTTT.